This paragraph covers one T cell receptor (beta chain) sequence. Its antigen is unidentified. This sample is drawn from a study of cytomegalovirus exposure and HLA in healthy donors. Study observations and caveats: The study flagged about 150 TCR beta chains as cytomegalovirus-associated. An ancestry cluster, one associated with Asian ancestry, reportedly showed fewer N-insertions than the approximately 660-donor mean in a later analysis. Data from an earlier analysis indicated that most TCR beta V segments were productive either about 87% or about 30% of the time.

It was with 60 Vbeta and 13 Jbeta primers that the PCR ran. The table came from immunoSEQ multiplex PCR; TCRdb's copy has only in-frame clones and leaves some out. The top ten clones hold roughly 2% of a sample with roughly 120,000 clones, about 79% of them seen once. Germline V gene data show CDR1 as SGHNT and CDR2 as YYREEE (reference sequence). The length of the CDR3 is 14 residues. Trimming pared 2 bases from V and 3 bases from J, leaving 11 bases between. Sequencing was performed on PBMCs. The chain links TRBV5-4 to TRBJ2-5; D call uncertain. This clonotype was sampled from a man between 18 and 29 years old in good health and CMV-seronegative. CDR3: CASSFVETKETQYF. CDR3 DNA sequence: TGTGCCAGCAGCTTCGTAGAAACTAAAGAGACCCAGTACTTC.